The 19 T cell receptor beta chains below come from one sample, sequenced in a study of shared clonotypes between healthy human individuals. Produced via immunoSEQ multiplex PCR; TCRdb's table is partial and in-frame only. Found here are about a million clones, 70% to 85% of them singletons; the top ten hold about 1.5%. Source material: memory CD4+ T cells sorted from blood. Described subset: CD45RA-negative fraction. These receptors all stem from a man aged 18-30 years in good health.

The V and J genes are TRBV29-1 and TRBJ2-1; perhaps TRBD1 as D (6 bases). The V gene lost 4 bases and the J gene lost 2 bases, with 12 bases spanning the gap. Germline loops: CDR1 SQVTM, CDR2 ANQGSEA. The CDR3 has 14 residues. This CDR3 is CSVGVGAAYNEQFF. DNA for the CDR3: TGCAGCGTTGGGGTGGGGGCGGCCTACAATGAGCAGTTCTTC.

The rearrangement links TRBV13 to TRBJ1-2; weak D call: TRBD1 (6 bases). Trimming took 4 bases from V and 8 from J, leaving 14 bases between them. CDR3 length: 13 amino acids. Germline V gene data show CDR1 as PRHDT and CDR2 as FYEKMQ (reference sequence). As DNA, the CDR3 is TGTGCCAGCAGCTCCCTACAGGGCGGGGGCTACACCTTC. Translating it yields CASSSLQGGGYTF.

The V and J genes are TRBV9 and TRBJ1-5; 7 positions match TRBD1. From germline, CDR1 is SGDLS and CDR2 YYNGEE. The CDR3 contains 15 residues. Trimming at V came to 0 bases and at J to 2 bases, leaving 2 bases not matched to a gene. CDR3 in DNA: TGTGCCAGCAGCGTAGCCGGACAGGGCAATCAGCCCCAGCATTTT. Protein product: CASSVAGQGNQPQHF. Supplemented by reference TRBV9 and TRBJ1-5, the full variable domain reads DSGVTQTPKHLITATGQRVTLRCSPRSGDLSVYWYQQSLDQGLQFLIQYYNGEERAKGNILERFSAQQFPDLHSELNLSSLELGDSALYFCASSVAGQGNQPQHFGDGTRLSIL.

This chain uses TRBV10-3 with TRBJ2-5; TRBD1 matches at 7 bases. Unmatched junction bases numbered 11, after V lost 5 bases and J lost 5 bases. The CDR3 covers 15 residues. Germline V lookup: CDR1 ENHRY, CDR2 SYGVKD. CDR3 sequence: CAISIQGMRRETQYF. The CDR3 bases are TGTGCCATCAGTATACAGGGGATGCGACGGGAGACCCAGTACTTC.

On this clone: The germline gene is not matched at one end of the junction; a read error may be the cause. CDR3 bases: TGCAGTCACCGGTCCCCCGACAGCCCCAGTCAAGGGACCCAGTACTTC. Translated, it gives CSHRSPDSPSQGTQYF. This rearrangement joins TRBV29-1 to TRBJ2-5; D possibly corresponds to TRBD1 (5 bases). Per the germline V gene, CDR1 is SQVTM and CDR2 is ANQGSEA. The CDR3 loop spans 16 amino acids.

The chain has TRBV19 and TRBJ2-5, with 11 bases aligning to TRBD2. This CDR3 is built from 16 residues. Germline V lookup: CDR1 LNHDA, CDR2 SQIVND (reference sequence). Germline trimming cut 5 bases from V and 1 base from J; bases unmatched to any gene: 6. CDR3 sequence: CASSPLAGGSQETQYF. DNA of the CDR3: TGTGCCAGTAGTCCCCTAGCGGGAGGCTCCCAAGAGACCCAGTACTTC.

The genes are TRBV30 and TRBJ2-5, with 15 bases lining up with TRBD2. The length of the CDR3 is 16 residues. V was pared by 3 bases and J by 7 bases, with 9 bases of the junction left unmatched. CDR1 and CDR2 (germline): GTSNPN, SVGIG (reference sequence). The CDR3: CAWSFGLAGGYGTQYF. The CDR3 coding sequence is TGTGCCTGGAGCTTTGGACTAGCGGGGGGGTACGGGACCCAGTACTTC.

The chain recombines TRBV19 with TRBJ2-7; no clear D gene. Germline lookup yields CDR1 LNHDA and CDR2 SQIVND (reference sequence). This CDR3 is built from 12 residues. V gave up 3 bases and J gave up 3 bases, with 6 bases separating them. The CDR3 DNA is TGTGCCAGTAGTATGGCAGGCTACGAGCAGTACTTC. This gives the protein CASSMAGYEQYF. Drawing the rest from reference TRBV19 and TRBJ2-7, the complete variable domain is DGGITQSPKYLFRKEGQNVTLSCEQNLNHDAMYWYRQDPGQGLRLIYYSQIVNDFQKGDIAEGYSVSREKKESFPLTVTSAQKNPTAFYLCASSMAGYEQYFGPGTRLTVT.

This clone was counted a single time. Other DNA sequences in the same sample also yield this CDR3. The chain joins TRBV5-1 to TRBJ1-2; possible D gene TRBD1, 5 bases. CDR1 and CDR2 (germline): SGHRS, YFSETQ. V gave up 0 bases and J gave up 4 bases, with 7 bases separating them. The CDR3 totals 13 residues. The CDR3 DNA reads TGCGCCAGCAGCTTGGAGGGGCCCTATGGCTACACCTTC. Amino acid sequence: CASSLEGPYGYTF.

Comments on this clone: This may stem from a read error, because a much larger clone lies one nucleotide away. Other DNA sequences within the sample encode an identical CDR3. The chain combines TRBV7-6 with TRBJ2-7; D is ambiguous. The CDR3 is made up of 13 amino acids. In germline, CDR1 is SGHVS, CDR2 FNYEAQ. The CDR3 region has the DNA TGTGCCAGCAGTTTAGATCCCGGCAGTGAGCAGTACTTC. Its translation is CASSLDPGSEQYF. Based on the CDR3 plus reference TRBV7-6 and TRBJ2-7, the full variable domain is GAGVSQSPRYKVTKRGQDVALRCDPISGHVSLYWYRQALGQGPEFLTYFNYEAQQDKSGLPNDRFSAERPEGSISTLTIQRTEQRDSAMYRCASSLDPGSEQYFGPGTRLTVT.

The CDR3 DNA is TGCGCCAGCAGCCAAGGTGGGCAGGCTAATGAAAAACTGTTTTTT. It is translated as CASSQGGQANEKLFF. The chain employs TRBV4-3 and TRBJ1-4; D is ambiguous. V lost 1 base and J lost 3, with 9 bases in between. Per the germline V gene, CDR1 is LGHNA and CDR2 is YSLEER. The CDR3 extends over 15 amino acids.

The gene calls are TRBV29-1 and TRBJ2-1; 10 nucleotides agree with TRBD1. V dropped 1 base and J dropped 8; count of bases not matched to a gene: 8. This CDR3 has 15 amino acids. The germline CDR1 and CDR2 sequences are SQVTM and ANQGSEA. The CDR3 coding sequence is TGCAGCGTTGAAGTTAGGACAGGGGGTATAGATGAGCAGTTCTTC. Its translation: CSVEVRTGGIDEQFF.

V and J are TRBV29-1 and TRBJ1-2, with a weak D call TRBD1 (6 bases). The V and J ends lost 8 bases and 2 bases respectively, with 21 bases between them. This CDR3 comprises 15 residues. Germline V CDR1 and CDR2: SQVTM, ANQGSEA. The CDR3 nucleotides read TGCAGCTCAAGGGGGGGACCCGGAGGAAACTATGGCTACACCTTC. The encoded protein is CSSRGGPGGNYGYTF. Drawing the rest from reference TRBV29-1 and TRBJ1-2, the complete variable domain is SAVISQKPSRDICQRGTSLTIQCQVDSQVTMMFWYRQQPGQSLTLIATANQGSEATYESGFVIDKFPISRPNLTFSTLTVSNMSPEDSSIYLCSSRGGPGGNYGYTFGSGTRLTVV.

The chain couples TRBV5-1 to TRBJ2-5; TRBD2 matches 7 bases. Germline CDR1 reads SGHRS; CDR2 reads YFSETQ. V lost 2 bases, J lost 2 bases, and 6 bases stayed unmatched. This CDR3 spans 15 amino acids. CDR3 in amino acids: CASSFDGRNQETQYF. The CDR3 DNA follows: TGCGCCAGCAGCTTCGACGGGAGGAATCAAGAGACCCAGTACTTC.

The chain couples TRBV9 to TRBJ2-7; D call uncertain. V was pared by 0 bases and J by 7 bases, with 17 bases between. There are 15 residues in the CDR3. CDR1 SGDLS and CDR2 YYNGEE come from the germline V gene. DNA for the CDR3: TGTGCCAGCAGCGTAGATTCGGACCTCCTAAGGGAGCAGTACTTC. As protein: CASSVDSDLLREQYF. The full variable domain, its missing parts supplied by reference TRBV9 and TRBJ2-7, is DSGVTQTPKHLITATGQRVTLRCSPRSGDLSVYWYQQSLDQGLQFLIQYYNGEERAKGNILERFSAQQFPDLHSELNLSSLELGDSALYFCASSVDSDLLREQYFGPGTRLTVT.

Note on this clone: Just one base apart from a much larger clone, this may be a read error. V gene TRBV7-2 combines with J gene TRBJ2-2; no clear D. The CDR3 extends over 13 amino acids. Germline V CDR1 and CDR2: SGHTA, FQGNSA. V was shortened by 4 bases and J by 1 base, with 4 bases between the two germline ends. CDR3 nucleotides: TGTGCCAGCAGCTACCGGAACACCGGGGAGCTGTTTTTT. Amino acid sequence: CASSYRNTGELFF. Full variable domain (rest looked up from reference TRBV7-2 and TRBJ2-2): GAGVSQSPSNKVTEKGKDVELRCDPISGHTALYWYRQSLGQGLEFLIYFQGNSAPDKSGLPSDRFSAERTGGSVSTLTIQRTQQEDSAVYLCASSYRNTGELFFGEGSRLTVL.

The chain carries TRBV30 and TRBJ1-3, with D unclear. CDR1 is GTSNPN, CDR2 SVGIG, per germline (reference sequence). The CDR3 is made up of 12 amino acids. Trimming stripped 4 bases from V and 2 bases from J, with 6 bases between. The CDR3 loop is CAWTITGNTIYF. The CDR3 DNA follows: TGTGCCTGGACAATAACTGGAAACACCATATATTTT.

The CDR3 here is CASSLVGGTRNTGELFF. In nucleotides, the CDR3 is TGTGCCAGCAGCTTAGTGGGGGGCACTAGAAACACCGGGGAGCTGTTTTTT. The V call is TRBV11-2, the J call TRBJ2-2; D is possibly TRBD1 or TRBD2 (6 bases each). Trimming stripped 1 base from V and 2 bases from J, with 14 bases between. CDR1 and CDR2 from the germline V gene are SGHAT and FQNNGV. The CDR3 extends over 17 amino acids.

This sequence joins TRBV27 and TRBJ1-5, with D uncertain. The CDR3 is made up of 14 amino acids. The V end lost 5 bases, the J end lost 7 bases, and 15 bases lay between the germline ends. Germline V gene sequence: CDR1 MNHEY, CDR2 SMNVEV (reference sequence). CDR3 DNA sequence: TGTGCCAGCAGTCTTAACGGGGTAAAGCAGCCCCAGCATTTT. Encoded protein: CASSLNGVKQPQHF.